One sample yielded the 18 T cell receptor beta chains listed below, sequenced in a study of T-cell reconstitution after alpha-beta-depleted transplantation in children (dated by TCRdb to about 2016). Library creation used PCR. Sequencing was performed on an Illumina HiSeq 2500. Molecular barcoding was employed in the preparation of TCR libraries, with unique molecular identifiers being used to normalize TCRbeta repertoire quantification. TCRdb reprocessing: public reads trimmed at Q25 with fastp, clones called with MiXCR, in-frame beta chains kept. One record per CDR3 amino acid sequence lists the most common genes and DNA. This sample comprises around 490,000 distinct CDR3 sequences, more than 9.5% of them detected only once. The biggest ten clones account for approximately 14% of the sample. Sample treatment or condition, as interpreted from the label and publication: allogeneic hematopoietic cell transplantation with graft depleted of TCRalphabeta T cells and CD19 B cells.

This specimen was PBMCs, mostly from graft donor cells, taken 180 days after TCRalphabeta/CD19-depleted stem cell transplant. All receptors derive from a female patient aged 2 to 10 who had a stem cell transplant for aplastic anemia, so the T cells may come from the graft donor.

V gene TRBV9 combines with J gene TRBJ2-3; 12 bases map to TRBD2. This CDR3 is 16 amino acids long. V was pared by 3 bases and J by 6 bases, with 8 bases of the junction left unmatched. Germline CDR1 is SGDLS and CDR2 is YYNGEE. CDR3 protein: CASSGTSGIRYDTQYF. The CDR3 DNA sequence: TGTGCCAGCAGCGGGACTAGCGGGATTCGGTACGATACGCAGTATTTT.

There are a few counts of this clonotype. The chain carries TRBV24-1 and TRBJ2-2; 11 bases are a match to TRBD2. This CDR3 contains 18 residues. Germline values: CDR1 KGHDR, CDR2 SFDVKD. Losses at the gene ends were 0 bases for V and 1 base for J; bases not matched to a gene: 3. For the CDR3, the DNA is TGTGCCACCAGTGATTTGCGCACTAGCGGGAGGAACACCGGGGAGCTGTTTTTT. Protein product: CATSDLRTSGRNTGELFF.

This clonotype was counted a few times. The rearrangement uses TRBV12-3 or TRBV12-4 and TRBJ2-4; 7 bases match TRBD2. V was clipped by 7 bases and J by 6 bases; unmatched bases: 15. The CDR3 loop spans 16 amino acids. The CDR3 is CASTGGGGWGGNIQYF. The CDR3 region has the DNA TGTGCCAGCACCGGAGGAGGAGGGTGGGGGGGAAACATTCAGTACTTC.

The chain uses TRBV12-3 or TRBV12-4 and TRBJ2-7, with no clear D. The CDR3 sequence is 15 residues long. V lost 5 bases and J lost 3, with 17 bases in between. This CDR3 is CASSLEQSRVYEQYF. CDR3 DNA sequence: TGTGCCAGCAGTCTAGAACAAAGTCGGGTCTACGAGCAGTACTTC.

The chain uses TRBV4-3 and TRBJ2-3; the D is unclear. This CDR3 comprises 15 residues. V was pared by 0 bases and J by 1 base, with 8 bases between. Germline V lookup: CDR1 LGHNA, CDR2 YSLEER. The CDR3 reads CASSQEGGGTDTQYF. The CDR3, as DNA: TGCGCCAGCAGCCAAGAGGGCGGAGGCACAGATACGCAGTATTTT.

The CDR3 sequence: CSVENPGLVREQFF. DNA of the CDR3: TGCAGCGTTGAAAACCCGGGACTAGTGCGTGAGCAGTTCTTC. The chain is built from TRBV29-1 and TRBJ2-1; 8 bases align to TRBD2. This CDR3 spans 14 amino acids. Germline lookup yields CDR1 SQVTM and CDR2 ANQGSEA. J was trimmed by 9 bases and V by 2 bases; bases with no gene match: 9.

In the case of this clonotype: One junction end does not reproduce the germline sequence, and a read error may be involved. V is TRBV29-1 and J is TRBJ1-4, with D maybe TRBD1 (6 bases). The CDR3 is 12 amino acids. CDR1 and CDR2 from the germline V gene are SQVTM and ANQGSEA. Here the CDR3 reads CSARGQGISSVF. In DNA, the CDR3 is TGCAGCGCGCGGGGGCAGGGGATATCGTCTGTTTTT. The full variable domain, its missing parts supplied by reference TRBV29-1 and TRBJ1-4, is SAVISQKPSRDICQRGTSLTIQCQVDSQVTMMFWYRQQPGQSLTLIATANQGSEATYESGFVIDKFPISRPNLTFSTLTVSNMSPEDSSIYLCSARGQGISSVFGSGTQLSVL.

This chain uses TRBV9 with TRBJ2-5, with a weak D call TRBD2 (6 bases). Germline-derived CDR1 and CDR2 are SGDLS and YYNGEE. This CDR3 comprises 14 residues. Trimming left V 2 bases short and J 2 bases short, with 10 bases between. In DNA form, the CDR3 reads TGTGCCAGCAGCGTCGGGGGACGTCAAGAGACCCAGTACTTC. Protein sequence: CASSVGGRQETQYF.

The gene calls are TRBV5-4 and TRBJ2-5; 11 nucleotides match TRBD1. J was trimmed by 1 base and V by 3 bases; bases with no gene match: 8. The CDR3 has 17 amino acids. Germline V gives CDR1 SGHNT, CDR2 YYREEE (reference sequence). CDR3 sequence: CASSSRGQGGFQETQYF. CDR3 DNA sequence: TGTGCCAGCAGCTCGAGGGGACAGGGGGGATTCCAAGAGACCCAGTACTTC.

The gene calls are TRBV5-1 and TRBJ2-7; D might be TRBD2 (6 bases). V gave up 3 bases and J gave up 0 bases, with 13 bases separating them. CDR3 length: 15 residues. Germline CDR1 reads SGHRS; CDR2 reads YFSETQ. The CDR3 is CASSSSPGGSYEQYF. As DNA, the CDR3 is TGCGCCAGCAGCTCATCCCCCGGGGGCTCCTACGAGCAGTACTTC.

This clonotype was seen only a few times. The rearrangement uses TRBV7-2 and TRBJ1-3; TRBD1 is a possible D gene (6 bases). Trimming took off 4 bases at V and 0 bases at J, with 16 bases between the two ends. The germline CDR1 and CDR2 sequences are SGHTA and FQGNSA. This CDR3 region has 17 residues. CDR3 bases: TGTGCCAGCAGCTCGGTACAGGGCACCCTCTCTGGAAACACCATATATTTT. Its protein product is CASSSVQGTLSGNTIYF. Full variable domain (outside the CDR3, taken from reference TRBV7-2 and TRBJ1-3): GAGVSQSPSNKVTEKGKDVELRCDPISGHTALYWYRQSLGQGLEFLIYFQGNSAPDKSGLPSDRFSAERTGGSVSTLTIQRTQQEDSAVYLCASSSVQGTLSGNTIYFGEGSWLTVV.

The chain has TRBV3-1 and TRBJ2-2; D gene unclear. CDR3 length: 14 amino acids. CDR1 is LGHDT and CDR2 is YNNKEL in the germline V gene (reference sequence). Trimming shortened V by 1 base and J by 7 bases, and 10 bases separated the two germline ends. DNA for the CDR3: TGTGCCAGCAGCCAAGCCGACATCTTCGGGGAGCTGTTTTTT. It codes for CASSQADIFGELFF.

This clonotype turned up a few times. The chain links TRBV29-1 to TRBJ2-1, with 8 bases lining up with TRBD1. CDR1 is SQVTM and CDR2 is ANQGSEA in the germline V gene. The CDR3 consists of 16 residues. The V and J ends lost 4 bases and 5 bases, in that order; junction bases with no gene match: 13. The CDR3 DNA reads TGCAGCGTTGGGACAGGGAAAGCCGTCAGGGACAATGAGCAGTTCTTC. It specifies CSVGTGKAVRDNEQFF.

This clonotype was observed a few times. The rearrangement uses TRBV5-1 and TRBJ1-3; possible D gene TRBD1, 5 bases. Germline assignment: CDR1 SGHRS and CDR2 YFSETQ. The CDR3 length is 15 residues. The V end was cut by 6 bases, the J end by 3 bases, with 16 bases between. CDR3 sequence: CASKSQPTDGNTIYF. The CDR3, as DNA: TGCGCCAGCAAGTCACAGCCGACAGATGGAAACACCATATATTTT. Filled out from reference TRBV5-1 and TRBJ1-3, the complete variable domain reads KAGVTQTPRYLIKTRGQQVTLSCSPISGHRSVSWYQQTPGQGLQFLFEYFSETQRNKGNFPGRFSGRQFSNSRSEMNVSTLELGDSALYLCASKSQPTDGNTIYFGEGSWLTVV.

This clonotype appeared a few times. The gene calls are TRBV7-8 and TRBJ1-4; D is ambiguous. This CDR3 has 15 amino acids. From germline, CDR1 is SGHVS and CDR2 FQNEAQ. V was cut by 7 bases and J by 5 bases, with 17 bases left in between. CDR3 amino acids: CASKLTRGLNEKLFF. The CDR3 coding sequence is TGTGCCAGCAAGCTTACAAGAGGGTTAAATGAAAAACTGTTTTTT.

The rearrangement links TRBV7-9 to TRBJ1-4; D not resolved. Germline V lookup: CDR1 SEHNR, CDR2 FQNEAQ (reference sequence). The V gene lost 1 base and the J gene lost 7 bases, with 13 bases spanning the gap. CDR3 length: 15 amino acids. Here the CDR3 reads CASSLVHEQSEKLFF. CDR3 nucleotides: TGTGCCAGCAGCTTAGTGCATGAACAATCTGAAAAACTGTTTTTT.

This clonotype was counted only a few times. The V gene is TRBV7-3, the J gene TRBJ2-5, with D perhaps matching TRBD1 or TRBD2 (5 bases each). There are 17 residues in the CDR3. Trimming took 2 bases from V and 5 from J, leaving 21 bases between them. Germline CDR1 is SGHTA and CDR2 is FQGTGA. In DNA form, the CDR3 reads TGTGCCAGCAGCTTATTGGGCCGGGACCCCAGATGGGAGACCCAGTACTTC. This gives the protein CASSLLGRDPRWETQYF.

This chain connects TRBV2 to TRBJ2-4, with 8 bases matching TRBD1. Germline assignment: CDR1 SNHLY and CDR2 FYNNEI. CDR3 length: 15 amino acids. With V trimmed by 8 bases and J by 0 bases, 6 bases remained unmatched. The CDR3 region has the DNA TGTGCCAGCCGGTACAGGGGGGCAGCCAAAAACATTCAGTACTTC. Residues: CASRYRGAAKNIQYF.